This T cell receptor beta chain was sequenced during a study of CD8 T cells in ankylosing spondylitis. This CDR3 contains 14 residues. CDR1 and CDR2 from the germline V gene are MNHNS and SASEGT. Trimming removed 10 bases from V and 1 base from J; junction bases left unmatched: 9. TCRdb passed the 5' RACE reads through MiXCR, listing each CDR3 protein once. This table holds 80,000 to 100,000 distinct CDR3 sequences, about 8.3% found once. At least ten counts were recorded for this clonotype. The antigen is undetermined. Study-level results: Clones linked to disease, bearing a CD8+ phenotype, were relatively rare in peripheral blood. Matched ankylosing spondylitis synovial fluid reportedly showed significant enrichment of disease-linked clones.

The sequencing input was blood, either unsorted or a sorted T cell fraction (not recorded which). The chain is built from TRBV6-1 and TRBJ2-5; 7 bases are shared with TRBD2. The receptor comes from a male donor with ankylosing spondylitis or in good health (not recorded which). The CDR3 loop reads CATRAGTTQETQYF. The CDR3 DNA is TGTGCCACTAGAGCCGGGACTACCCAAGAGACCCAGTACTTC.